The next 27 T cell receptor beta chains were all read from a single sample in a study of Ad26.COV2.S vaccination and SARS-CoV-2 variants. TCRdb's table, derived via immunoSEQ multiplex PCR, lists solely in-frame clones and lacks some. The sample records approximately 500,000 clones, 87% being singletons. Treatment denoted: about 20 received Ad26.COV2.S at low or high dose, single or two shots; 5 received placebo; per-sample allocation not given. Each sample was drawn 63 days after the first injection (of vaccine or placebo). The source was peripheral blood, collected in a trial of Ad26.COV2.S vaccine versus placebo. The receptors shown here come from a person between 18 and 65 years old who received the Ad26.COV2.S COVID-19 vaccine or a placebo.

The chain links TRBV19 to TRBJ2-7; 13 bases align to TRBD2. The germline V gene has CDR1 LNHDA and CDR2 SQIVND (reference sequence). The CDR3 contains 16 residues. J was trimmed by 0 bases and V by 5 bases; bases with no gene match: 4. CDR3 sequence reads: CASSRLAGGSSYEQYF. The DNA for the CDR3 is TGTGCCAGTAGTCGACTAGCGGGAGGAAGCTCCTACGAGCAGTACTTC.

The genes are TRBV6-6 and TRBJ1-2, with TRBD1 as a possible D gene (5 bases). The germline gives CDR1 MNHNY, CDR2 SVGAGI (reference sequence). CDR3 size: 15 residues. Trimming pared 2 bases from V and 4 bases from J, leaving 14 bases between. The CDR3 bases are TGTGCCAGCAGTTACGGCCAGGGTAGGATCTATGGCTACACCTTC. Translation gives CASSYGQGRIYGYTF.

V and J are TRBV20-1 and TRBJ2-1, with D unresolved. From germline, CDR1 is DFQATT and CDR2 SNEGSKA (reference sequence). Between the trimmed V and J ends, which lost 0 bases and 12 bases, there was a span of 9 bases. CDR3 length equals 11 residues. CDR3 DNA sequence: TGCAGTGCTAGAGATTCCCCAGTGCAGTTCTTC. This gives the protein CSARDSPVQFF.

For the CDR3, the DNA is TGTGCCATCAGCGGGGGAAGGGGGCTCTCGGGAAACACCATATATTTT. Encoded protein: CAISGGRGLSGNTIYF. This sequence joins TRBV10-3 and TRBJ1-3, with 7 bases matching TRBD1. With V trimmed by 6 bases and J by 4 bases, 12 bases remained unmatched. There are 16 residues in the CDR3. Per germline, CDR1 ENHRY and CDR2 SYGVKD.

This chain joins TRBV21-1 and TRBJ2-3; the D call of TRBD2 is as the table states it, not checked on the DNA. TRBV21-1 is described as a pseudogene. The CDR3 sequence is 18 residues long. In DNA form, the CDR3 reads TGTGCCAGCAGACGCGGGGCTCTTGACGTCCCTAGCACAGATACGCAGTATTTT. Its protein product is CASRRGALDVPSTDTQYF.

The J gene is TRBJ2-2, the V gene TRBV11-2; TRBD2 aligns across 9 bases. The CDR3 length is 17 residues. Germline V gene sequence: CDR1 SGHAT, CDR2 FQNNGV. Germline trimming cut 0 bases from V and 6 bases from J; bases unmatched to any gene: 8. In DNA form, the CDR3 reads TGTGCCAGCAGCTTAGATTCCGGACTAGCGCGTCCCGGGGAGCTGTTTTTT. It translates to CASSLDSGLARPGELFF. The complete variable domain, with remaining parts taken from reference TRBV11-2 and TRBJ2-2, reads EAGVAQSPRYKIIEKRQSVAFWCNPISGHATLYWYQQILGQGPKLLIQFQNNGVVDDSQLPKDRFSAERLKGVDSTLKIQPAKLEDSAVYLCASSLDSGLARPGELFFGEGSRLTVL.

DNA for the CDR3: TGTGCCAGCAGTTTAGGGGACAGGAACACCGGGGAGCTGTTTTTT. It codes for CASSLGDRNTGELFF. The V gene is TRBV28, the J gene TRBJ2-2; TRBD1 aligns across 7 bases. The CDR3 sequence is 15 residues long. CDR1 and CDR2 (germline): MDHEN, SYDVKM. The J segment lost 1 base and the V segment lost 2 bases, leaving 1 base of the junction unmatched.

The rearrangement joins TRBV28 to TRBJ1-2; D gene unclear. Trimming stripped 3 bases from V and 5 bases from J, with 10 bases between. Per the germline V gene, CDR1 is MDHEN and CDR2 is SYDVKM. The CDR3 consists of 13 residues. The CDR3 spells CASSFRTEYGYTF. CDR3 coding DNA: TGTGCCAGCAGTTTCCGGACGGAGTATGGCTACACCTTC.

This clone is a singleton in its sample. The chain combines TRBV7-2 with TRBJ2-5; D is possibly TRBD2 (5 bases). The tail of the sequence fits TRBJ2-7 better, so the J call may be wrong. Germline V gene data show CDR1 as SGHTA and CDR2 as FQGNSA. CDR3 length: 12 residues. The CDR3: CASSNTSYEQYF. DNA of the CDR3: TGTGCCAGCAGTAATACTAGTTACGAGCAGTACTTC.

The chain links TRBV3-1 (or the pseudogene TRBV3-2) to TRBJ2-7; D gene unclear. Per the germline V gene, CDR1 is LGHDT and CDR2 is YNNKEL (reference sequence). Trimming stripped 0 bases from V and 6 bases from J, with 12 bases between. This CDR3 has 14 residues. CDR3 DNA: TGTGCCAGCAGCCAAGATCCCCTGGACGCCGAGCAGTACTTC. Its protein product is CASSQDPLDAEQYF.

The chain carries TRBV28 and TRBJ1-2; 7 nucleotides line up with TRBD1. Germline trimming cut 3 bases from V and 4 bases from J; bases unmatched to any gene: 5. The CDR3 runs to 14 residues. The germline V gene encodes CDR1 MDHEN and CDR2 SYDVKM. CDR3 residues: CASSLRDSAYGYTF. The CDR3 DNA is TGTGCCAGCAGTTTGAGGGACAGTGCCTATGGCTACACCTTC.

The chain is built from TRBV5-4 and TRBJ1-1; D not resolved. Trimming took off 4 bases at V and 1 base at J, with 14 bases between the two ends. CDR3 size: 15 residues. CDR1 is SGHNT, CDR2 YYREEE, per germline (reference sequence). DNA of the CDR3: TGTGCCAGCAGCCCGGCCGGGCCGACGAACACTGAAGCTTTCTTT. The encoded protein is CASSPAGPTNTEAFF.

This chain connects TRBV5-4 to TRBJ2-3; D is possibly TRBD1 (5 bases). Trimming shortened V by 2 bases and J by 6 bases, and 13 bases separated the two germline ends. This CDR3 has 14 residues. Germline V lookup: CDR1 SGHNT, CDR2 YYREEE (reference sequence). CDR3 coding DNA: TGTGCCAGCAGCTTTAAGGGGCCTTTCGATACGCAGTATTTT. Translating gives CASSFKGPFDTQYF.

The CDR3 sequence is CASREGPASTEAFF. The CDR3 DNA is TGTGCCAGCAGGGAGGGGCCGGCTAGCACTGAAGCTTTCTTT. J is TRBJ1-1 and V is TRBV7-2; D perhaps matches TRBD1 (5 bases). The germline gives CDR1 SGHTA, CDR2 FQGNSA. V dropped 6 bases and J dropped 4 bases, with 15 bases sitting between them. The CDR3 extends over 14 amino acids.

The rearrangement links TRBV4-3 to TRBJ2-1; D might be TRBD1 or TRBD2, each matching 5 bases. With 0 bases removed from V and 9 bases from J, the gap between germline ends came to 15 bases. The CDR3 loop spans 15 amino acids. Germline assignment: CDR1 LGHNA and CDR2 YSLEER. The CDR3 region has the DNA TGCGCCAGCAGCCAAGAGTTCGGGCTGAGGGGTGAGCAGTTCTTC. Its translation is CASSQEFGLRGEQFF.

The CDR3 DNA sequence: TGCAGCGTAGCTCCAGGAGGCTCCCACTATGGCTACACCTTC. Amino acid sequence: CSVAPGGSHYGYTF. The chain is built from TRBV29-1 and TRBJ1-2; D remains ambiguous. Germline assignment: CDR1 SQVTM and CDR2 ANQGSEA. Deletions cut 6 bases from V and 3 bases from J, with 17 bases between. The CDR3 is 14 residues long.

The V gene is TRBV6-5, the J gene TRBJ2-1; 11 positions match TRBD2. The CDR3 consists of 15 residues. Germline trimming cut 8 bases from V and 5 bases from J; bases unmatched to any gene: 8. The V gene's germline CDR1 is MNHEY and CDR2 SVGAGI. The CDR3 here is CASRLLAGVHNEQFF. DNA of the CDR3: TGTGCCAGCCGCCTACTAGCGGGAGTCCACAATGAGCAGTTCTTC.

V usage is TRBV28 and J usage is TRBJ1-2; a possible D gene is TRBD1 (5 bases). Looked up from germline, CDR1 is MDHEN and CDR2 is SYDVKM. With 1 base removed from V and 4 bases from J, the gap between germline ends came to 16 bases. This CDR3 has 16 residues. This chain's CDR3 is CASSLLGPAIRYGYTF. The CDR3 DNA reads as TGTGCCAGCAGTTTATTGGGGCCTGCCATACGCTATGGCTACACCTTC.

The chain combines TRBV19 with TRBJ2-1; D possibly matches TRBD1 or TRBD2 (5 bases each). V was cut by 3 bases and J by 0 bases, with 6 bases left in between. The CDR3 loop spans 14 amino acids. Germline CDR1 and CDR2: LNHDA and SQIVND (reference sequence). CDR3 DNA sequence: TGTGCCAGTAGTATGGGGGACTCCTACAATGAGCAGTTCTTC. It specifies CASSMGDSYNEQFF.

This clone was observed once. The chain couples TRBV6-6 to TRBJ2-7; D is perhaps TRBD2 (6 bases). Trimming shortened V by 5 bases and J by 3 bases, and 11 bases separated the two germline ends. Germline V gene data show CDR1 as MNHNY and CDR2 as SVGAGI (reference sequence). The CDR3 is 13 residues long. For the CDR3, the DNA is TGTGCCAGCAGTCCCCCGACTAGCTACGAGCAGTACTTC. Protein: CASSPPTSYEQYF.

V gene TRBV10-2 combines with J gene TRBJ2-2, with TRBD2 matching over 8 bases. The germline V gene encodes CDR1 WSHSY and CDR2 SAAADI. V shed 5 bases and J 7 bases; nucleotides not matched to a gene: 9. The CDR3 loop spans 15 amino acids. The CDR3 nucleotides are TGCGCCAGCAGTCGGCCTAGCGGGCGTGGCGGGGAGCTGTTTTTT. Translated, it gives CASSRPSGRGGELFF.

The gene calls are TRBV19 and TRBJ1-1, with 7 bases that match TRBD1. CDR3 size: 15 residues. The J segment lost 1 base and the V segment lost 6 bases, leaving 8 bases of the junction unmatched. CDR1 and CDR2 (germline): LNHDA, SQIVND (reference sequence). CDR3 sequence reads: CASRNAGTANTEAFF. The CDR3 DNA reads as TGTGCCAGTAGGAACGCCGGGACAGCGAACACTGAAGCTTTCTTT.

The chain carries TRBV2 and TRBJ1-3; D remains unclear. Germline V lookup: CDR1 SNHLY, CDR2 FYNNEI. This CDR3 comprises 12 residues. V was shortened by 6 bases and J by 5 bases, with 8 bases between the two germline ends. CDR3 sequence: CASRAARNTIYF. As DNA, the CDR3 is TGTGCCAGCAGGGCAGCCAGAAACACCATATATTTT.

This clone showed up just a few times. The J gene is TRBJ2-2, the V gene TRBV5-1; 9 positions agree with TRBD2. CDR1 SGHRS and CDR2 YFSETQ come from the germline V gene. CDR3 size: 14 residues. Trimming at V came to 1 base and at J to 7 bases, leaving 2 bases not matched to a gene. CDR3 sequence: CASSLSTSGGELFF. CDR3 sequence (DNA): TGCGCCAGCAGCTTGTCGACTAGCGGCGGGGAGCTGTTTTTT. The full variable domain, in which reference TRBV5-1 and TRBJ2-2 provide the parts outside the CDR3, is KAGVTQTPRYLIKTRGQQVTLSCSPISGHRSVSWYQQTPGQGLQFLFEYFSETQRNKGNFPGRFSGRQFSNSRSEMNVSTLELGDSALYLCASSLSTSGGELFFGEGSRLTVL.

V gene TRBV1 combines with J gene TRBJ2-1; the D call of TRBD2 is as the table states it, not checked on the DNA. TRBV1 represents a pseudogene. CDR3 length: 19 residues. The CDR3: CTSSQDLRGRACFCNEQFF. CDR3 DNA: TGCACCAGCAGCCAAGATCTTAGGGGGAGGGCCTGTTTCTGCAATGAGCAGTTCTTC.

The chain is built from TRBV7-9 and TRBJ2-5; 8 bases are shared with TRBD1. The CDR3 is made up of 15 amino acids. Germline assignment: CDR1 SEHNR and CDR2 FQNEAQ (reference sequence). J was trimmed by 2 bases and V by 1 base; bases with no gene match: 3. DNA of the CDR3: TGTGCCAGCAGCTTAGTACAGGGGGGACAAGAGACCCAGTACTTC. Its translation is CASSLVQGGQETQYF.

The rearrangement uses TRBV30 and TRBJ2-5; D gene uncertain. There are 13 residues in the CDR3. Trimming stripped 4 bases from V and 8 bases from J, with 17 bases between. Germline V gene data show CDR1 as GTSNPN and CDR2 as SVGIG (reference sequence). The CDR3 protein is CAWNPNEKGTQYF. CDR3 sequence (DNA): TGTGCCTGGAACCCTAATGAGAAGGGAACCCAGTACTTC.